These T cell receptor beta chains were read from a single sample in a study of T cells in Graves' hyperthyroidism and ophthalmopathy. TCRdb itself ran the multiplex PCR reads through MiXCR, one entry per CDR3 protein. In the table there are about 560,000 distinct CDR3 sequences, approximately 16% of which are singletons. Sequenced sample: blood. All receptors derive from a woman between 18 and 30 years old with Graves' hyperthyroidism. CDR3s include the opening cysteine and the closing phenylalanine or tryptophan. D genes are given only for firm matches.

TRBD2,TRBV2,CASSVLAANTGELFF
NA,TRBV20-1,CSASPRGNTIYF
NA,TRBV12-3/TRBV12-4,CASSLDRQPQHF
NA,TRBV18,CASSPDTTFEQFF
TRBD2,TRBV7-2,CASSLTPGLVETQYF
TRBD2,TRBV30,CAWSVPGGVETQYF
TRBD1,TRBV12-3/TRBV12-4,CASRSPGTGEQWVGNEQFF
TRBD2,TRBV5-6,CASSVGTSGRTQSTDTQYF
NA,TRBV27,CASSRTRRGVNEQFF
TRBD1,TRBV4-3,CASSHGTGQQNEQFF
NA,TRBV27,CASSFRGNGELFF
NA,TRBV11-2,CASQPSFKTQYF
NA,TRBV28,CASSLPASVTYNEQFF
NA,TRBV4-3,CASSPPRGRDGNEQFF
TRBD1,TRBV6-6,CASSYARGQGREAFF
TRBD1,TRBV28,CASSNRDRGNIYTF
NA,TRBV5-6,CASSLAGAGNIQYF
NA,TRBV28,CASSRRPSGAYSGNTIYF
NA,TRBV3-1,CASSQDRRTHKTQYF
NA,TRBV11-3,CASSLGQADTQYF
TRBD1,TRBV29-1,CSGGQIYEQYF
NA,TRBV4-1,CASRPLGAGANVLTF
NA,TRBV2,CASRKGLRPFNEKLFF
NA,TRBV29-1,CSVGPGNSNQPQHF
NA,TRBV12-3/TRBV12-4,CASSFVLNTEAFF
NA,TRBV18,CASSPLRGVYEQYF
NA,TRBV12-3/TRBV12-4,CASSFLAYQETQYF
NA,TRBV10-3,CAISESLHAGGNQPQHF
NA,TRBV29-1,CSVDGSDQETQYF
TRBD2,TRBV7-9,CASSSETRRTSGIYNEQFF
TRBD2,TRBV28,CASSPHRLRGSTYNEQFF
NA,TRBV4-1,CASSQAGVYSPLHF
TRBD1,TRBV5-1,CASSLDGTDANEQFF
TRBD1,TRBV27,CASSLLTGTGGVETQYF
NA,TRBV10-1,CASSEGDSYNEQFF
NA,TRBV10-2,CASSYPNQPQHF
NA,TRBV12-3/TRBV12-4,CASTLSGRAFSYEQYF
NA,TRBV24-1,CATSAARDSPYEQYF
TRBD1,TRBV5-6,CASSRDRNSYEQYF
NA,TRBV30,CAWSVDNTGELFF
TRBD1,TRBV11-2,CASSFGTVYGYTF
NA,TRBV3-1,CASSQGPNEQFF
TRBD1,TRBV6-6,CASSYRSGVQGARNYGYTF
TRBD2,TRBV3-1,CASSQAVLAVSNNEQFF
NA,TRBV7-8,CASSSQLGTVLGEKLFF
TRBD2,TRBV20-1,CSADPQSGLAGYQETQYF
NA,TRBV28,CASSPVWVSEQFF
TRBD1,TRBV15,CATSRDRMGQGDSPLHF
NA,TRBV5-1,CASSLEAGMSTEAFF
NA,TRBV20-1,CSVAQAATNEKLFF